These 3 T cell receptor beta chains were all obtained from the same sample, sequenced in a study of T cell responses to AZD1222 COVID-19 vaccine. Profiling relied on immunoSEQ multiplex PCR, and the TCRdb table lists in-frame clones only, not all of them. The top ten hold 5% to 7.5% of the sample, which has 150,000 to 200,000 clones, 85% to 90% seen once. Sequencing used peripheral blood, obtained on day 0 of AZD1222 vaccination. The source of these receptors is an adult in good health.

V gene TRBV30 combines with J gene TRBJ2-3; D ambiguous. The CDR3 runs 11 residues. Germline-derived CDR1 and CDR2 are GTSNPN and SVGIG (reference sequence). The germline V and J ends were trimmed by 4 bases and 5 bases, with 7 bases remaining between them. The CDR3 protein is CAWTGIDTQYF. The CDR3 DNA follows: TGTGCCTGGACCGGAATAGATACGCAGTATTTT.

The chain recombines TRBV19 with TRBJ1-2, with 9 bases matching TRBD1. Germline assignment: CDR1 LNHDA and CDR2 SQIVND (reference sequence). This CDR3 contains 13 residues. J was trimmed by 8 bases and V by 6 bases; bases with no gene match: 7. CDR3 in amino acids: CASSTRDREGYTF. The CDR3 DNA is TGTGCCAGTAGCACCCGGGACAGGGAAGGCTACACCTTC.

This rearrangement joins TRBV9 to TRBJ2-1; 7 bases are shared with TRBD2. With 0 bases clipped from V and 9 bases from J, the junction kept 18 bases outside the gene matches. The CDR3 is 18 residues long. CDR1 is SGDLS, CDR2 YYNGEE, per germline. DNA of the CDR3: TGTGCCAGCAGCGTAGGGAGGGTAACTAGCGCCAGCGTTGGTGAGCAGTTCTTC. Translating it yields CASSVGRVTSASVGEQFF.